These 19 T cell receptor beta chains were sequenced from one sample in a study of radiotherapy plus CTLA-4 blockade in lung cancer. Repertoires were generated with immunoSEQ multiplex PCR, while TCRdb's copy carries only in-frame clones and drops some. The sample shows some 25,000 clones, about two thirds of them seen only once. The specimen comprised peripheral blood, sampled from a patient treated with radiotherapy plus ipilimumab. These receptor sequences come from a human donor with non-small cell lung cancer whose response to radiotherapy plus ipilimumab could not be evaluated.

This sequence joins TRBV7-2 and TRBJ2-5; the match to TRBD2 covers 7 bases. The V gene end was trimmed by 2 bases and the J gene end by 4 bases; junction bases not matched to a gene: 7. This CDR3 has 15 amino acids. Germline values: CDR1 SGHTA, CDR2 FQGNSA. DNA for the CDR3: TGTGCCAGCAGCTTAACGGGAGGCGGGGGAGAGACCCAGTACTTC. Translating gives CASSLTGGGGETQYF.

The chain carries TRBV5-1 and TRBJ2-5, with 12 positions matching TRBD2. V gave up 5 bases and J gave up 5 bases; unmatched junction bases: 7. The CDR3 sequence is 15 residues long. The germline CDR1 and CDR2 sequences are SGHRS and YFSETQ. Here the CDR3 reads CASRPLAGGGETQYF. CDR3 sequence (DNA): TGCGCCAGCAGGCCTCTAGCGGGAGGGGGTGAGACCCAGTACTTC.

The rearrangement links TRBV9 to TRBJ2-5, with TRBD2 matching 13 bases. The V gene's germline CDR1 is SGDLS and CDR2 YYNGEE. This CDR3 contains 18 residues. V trimming: 0 bases; J trimming: 5 bases; junction bases outside the gene matches: 10. The CDR3, as DNA: TGTGCCAGCAGCGTAGGGACTAGCGGGGGCCTAGTTGGGGAGACCCAGTACTTC. It encodes CASSVGTSGGLVGETQYF.

This clone was found a few times. This chain connects TRBV30 to TRBJ1-2; no clear D. The germline gives CDR1 GTSNPN, CDR2 SVGIG (reference sequence). The ends were cut back, 2 bases at V and 6 bases at J, with 16 bases in the middle. The CDR3 extends over 14 amino acids. CDR3 amino acids: CAWSFGRGKDGYTF. As DNA, the CDR3 is TGTGCCTGGAGTTTCGGGCGGGGAAAGGATGGCTACACCTTC.

The V call is TRBV2, the J call TRBJ2-1, with TRBD2 matching over 9 bases. The CDR3 length is 16 residues. V was pared by 5 bases and J by 0 bases, with 5 bases of the junction left unmatched. Germline V gene lookup returns CDR1 SNHLY and CDR2 FYNNEI. This CDR3 reads CASSLLAGSSYNEQFF. The DNA for the CDR3 is TGTGCCAGCAGTCTCCTAGCGGGAAGCTCCTACAATGAGCAGTTCTTC.

This rearrangement joins TRBV5-1 to TRBJ2-2; 11 bases are a match to TRBD1. Germline loops: CDR1 SGHRS, CDR2 YFSETQ. The trim removed 2 bases at V and 4 bases at J, leaving 4 bases unmatched. CDR3 length: 16 residues. The CDR3 nucleotides are TGCGCCAGCAGCTTACCCGGGACAGGGGGCACCGGGGAGCTGTTTTTT. Protein product: CASSLPGTGGTGELFF.

This clone was picked up one time. V gene TRBV5-1 combines with J gene TRBJ1-3; perhaps TRBD1 as D (6 bases). The CDR3 runs 16 residues. Trimming took 0 bases from V and 2 from J, leaving 12 bases between them. The germline V gene has CDR1 SGHRS and CDR2 YFSETQ. CDR3 protein: CASSLGLRDTGNTIYF. CDR3 sequence (DNA): TGCGCCAGCAGCTTGGGACTCCGGGACACTGGAAACACCATATATTTT.

The rearrangement joins TRBV4-3 to TRBJ2-7; 9 bases are a match to TRBD1. This CDR3 spans 15 amino acids. Trimming cost V 3 bases and J 4 bases; bases outside gene matches: 7. From germline, CDR1 is LGHNA and CDR2 YSLEER. CDR3 sequence (DNA): TGCGCCAGCAGCCACAGCTGGACAGGGGAGTACGAGCAGTACTTC. It is translated as CASSHSWTGEYEQYF.

This clone was counted a single time. The CDR3 DNA reads TGTGCCAGCAGCCGACAGGGGCGAGACACTGAAGCTTTCTTT. Its translation is CASSRQGRDTEAFF. The genes are TRBV7-2 and TRBJ1-1, with 8 positions matching TRBD1. CDR3 length equals 14 residues. V shed 5 bases and J 3 bases; nucleotides not matched to a gene: 5. CDR1 and CDR2 (germline): SGHTA, FQGNSA.

CDR3: CASSPWQGRQETQYF. DNA of the CDR3: TGTGCCAGCAGTCCTTGGCAGGGGCGGCAAGAGACCCAGTACTTC. The chain joins TRBV28 to TRBJ2-5, with D possibly TRBD1 on 6 matching bases. This CDR3 region has 15 residues. Germline lookup yields CDR1 MDHEN and CDR2 SYDVKM. The V and J ends lost 5 bases and 2 bases respectively, with 15 bases between them.

The chain uses TRBV4-3 and TRBJ2-5, with a tentative D call TRBD1 (5 bases). TRBJ2-7 explains the end of the DNA better; the J call may be wrong. Germline loops: CDR1 LGHNA, CDR2 YSLEER. The length of the CDR3 is 16 residues. This chain's CDR3 is CASSQDWGRVFYEQYF. The CDR3 DNA is TGCGCCAGCAGCCAAGATTGGGGCAGGGTTTTCTACGAGCAGTACTTC.

The chain combines TRBV9 with TRBJ2-3, with TRBD1 matching over 8 bases. This CDR3 has 15 residues. Germline V lookup: CDR1 SGDLS, CDR2 YYNGEE. Losses at the gene ends were 3 bases for V and 4 bases for J; bases not matched to a gene: 7. CDR3 DNA sequence: TGTGCCAGCAGCGGACCGGACAGGGCGGCAGATACGCAGTATTTT. This encodes CASSGPDRAADTQYF.

The chain uses TRBV5-1 and TRBJ1-4, with D possibly TRBD1 on 6 matching bases. V lost 4 bases and J 4 bases, leaving 11 bases between the germline ends. The CDR3 runs 14 residues. Germline lookup yields CDR1 SGHRS and CDR2 YFSETQ. CDR3 sequence reads: CASSQQGFNEKLFF. Written as DNA, the CDR3 is TGCGCCAGCAGCCAACAGGGATTTAATGAAAAACTGTTTTTT.

CDR3 in amino acids: CASTDGTSGSYEQYF. DNA of the CDR3: TGTGCCAGCACCGACGGGACTAGCGGGAGCTACGAGCAGTACTTC. This chain connects TRBV2 to TRBJ2-7; the match to TRBD2 covers 14 bases. The length of the CDR3 is 15 residues. V shed 7 bases and J 3 bases; nucleotides not matched to a gene: 5. Germline CDR1 SNHLY, CDR2 FYNNEI. Variable domain in full (rest from reference TRBV2 and TRBJ2-7): EPEVTQTPSHQVTQMGQEVILRCVPISNHLYFYWYRQILGQKVEFLVSFYNNEISEKSEIFDDQFSVERPDGSNFTLKIRSTKLEDSAMYFCASTDGTSGSYEQYFGPGTRLTVT.

V is TRBV5-1 and J is TRBJ2-7, with 14 bases matching TRBD2. Trimming at V came to 0 bases and at J to 7 bases, leaving 6 bases not matched to a gene. Germline V gives CDR1 SGHRS, CDR2 YFSETQ. This CDR3 region has 16 residues. The CDR3 region has the DNA TGCGCCAGCAGCTTGGGCGGACTAGCGGGAGGAGAGGAGCAGTACTTC. This codes for CASSLGGLAGGEEQYF.

J is TRBJ2-3 and V is TRBV5-4; 8 positions agree with TRBD1. Trimming cost V 4 bases and J 6 bases; bases outside gene matches: 19. CDR1 is SGHNT, CDR2 YYREEE, per germline (reference sequence). This CDR3 contains 18 residues. DNA of the CDR3: TGTGCCAGCAGCCGCCGGCCGCCGAGACAGGGGAGATTGGATACGCAGTATTTT. Its translation is CASSRRPPRQGRLDTQYF.

The chain recombines TRBV5-1 with TRBJ1-4, with 7 bases lining up with TRBD1. Germline lookup yields CDR1 SGHRS and CDR2 YFSETQ. V shed 3 bases, J shed 8 bases, and the junction held 13 bases outside the gene matches. This CDR3 has 16 amino acids. Written as DNA, the CDR3 is TGCGCCAGCAGCTCAAACCCGACAGGGATCAACGAAAAACTGTTTTTT. Its protein product is CASSSNPTGINEKLFF.

The chain links TRBV19 to TRBJ1-1; D gene unclear. The CDR3 covers 14 residues. CDR1 is LNHDA, CDR2 SQIVND, per germline (reference sequence). Between the trimmed V and J ends, which lost 3 bases and 0 bases, there was a span of 8 bases. CDR3 protein: CASSIGSVNTEAFF. In DNA form, the CDR3 reads TGTGCCAGTAGTATCGGCAGCGTGAACACTGAAGCTTTCTTT.

The chain employs TRBV30 and TRBJ1-1; tentative D call: TRBD1 (5 bases). V was clipped by 5 bases and J by 4 bases, with 14 bases between them. This CDR3 spans 13 amino acids. CDR1 and CDR2 (germline): GTSNPN, SVGIG (reference sequence). CDR3 residues: CAWARDLLTEAFF. In DNA form, the CDR3 reads TGTGCCTGGGCCCGGGACTTACTCACTGAAGCTTTCTTT.